What follows are 23 T cell receptor beta chains derived from one specimen sequenced in a study of cytomegalovirus exposure and HLA in healthy donors. 60 Vbeta and 13 Jbeta primers were used in PCR. The protocol was immunoSEQ multiplex PCR, while the TCRdb copy is restricted to in-frame clones and leaves out a portion. The sample spans about 120,000 clones; the ten largest clones claim around 4%. Material for sequencing was PBMCs. These receptors were obtained from a man aged 18 to 29 in good health and CMV-seronegative.

This chain links TRBV6-6 with TRBJ2-1; D may be TRBD2 (5 bases). The germline V and J ends were trimmed by 5 bases and 8 bases, with 10 bases remaining between them. Germline-derived CDR1 and CDR2 are MNHNY and SVGAGI (reference sequence). The CDR3 is made up of 12 amino acids. In DNA, the CDR3 is TGTGCCAGCAGTCGCGCGAGGGATGAGCAGTTCTTC. This codes for CASSRARDEQFF.

The V call is TRBV10-2, the J call TRBJ2-5; 9 bases map to TRBD2. V dropped 6 bases and J dropped 5; count of bases not matched to a gene: 7. CDR1 WSHSY and CDR2 SAAADI come from the germline V gene. This CDR3 is 14 amino acids long. In DNA, the CDR3 is TGCGCCAGCAGCTTAGCGGGAGAGTGGGAGACCCAGTACTTC. Protein product: CASSLAGEWETQYF.

The J gene is TRBJ1-6, the V gene TRBV27; 7 bases fit TRBD1. This CDR3 region has 16 residues. Germline V gives CDR1 MNHEY, CDR2 SMNVEV (reference sequence). V was clipped by 5 bases and J by 7 bases; unmatched bases: 11. The CDR3 loop reads CASSPKGGLGNSPLHF. The CDR3 DNA is TGTGCCAGCAGTCCAAAAGGGGGCCTAGGGAATTCACCCCTCCACTTT.

The V and J genes are TRBV5-4 and TRBJ2-7; D may be TRBD1 (5 bases). CDR3 length: 12 residues. The V gene's germline CDR1 is SGHNT and CDR2 YYREEE (reference sequence). V dropped 4 bases and J dropped 10 bases, with 15 bases sitting between them. CDR3 sequence: CASSDDSLEQYF. CDR3 nucleotides: TGTGCCAGCAGCGACGACAGTTTGGAACAGTACTTC.

The chain uses TRBV15 and TRBJ2-7; 11 positions match TRBD2. The V gene end was trimmed by 3 bases and the J gene end by 6 bases; junction bases not matched to a gene: 7. This CDR3 contains 15 residues. Germline V CDR1 and CDR2: LNHNV, YYDKDF (reference sequence). The CDR3 DNA reads as TGTGCCACCAGCAGGGAAGGGCTAGCGGGAGGCGAGCAGTACTTC. It encodes CATSREGLAGGEQYF.

The rearrangement uses TRBV7-9 and TRBJ2-5; TRBD2 matches 8 bases. Unmatched junction bases numbered 4, after V lost 3 bases and J lost 4 bases. CDR3 length equals 14 residues. From germline, CDR1 is SEHNR and CDR2 FQNEAQ (reference sequence). CDR3 in amino acids: CASSFGGGPETQYF. CDR3 nucleotides: TGTGCCAGCAGCTTCGGGGGGGGGCCAGAGACCCAGTACTTC.

V usage is TRBV19 and J usage is TRBJ2-1; a possible D gene is TRBD2 (6 bases). CDR3 size: 16 residues. CDR1 LNHDA and CDR2 SQIVND come from the germline V gene (reference sequence). Trimming shortened V by 2 bases and J by 2 bases, and 13 bases separated the two germline ends. The CDR3 spells CASSIKRALTYNEQFF. CDR3 bases: TGTGCCAGTAGTATAAAGCGGGCTCTAACCTACAATGAGCAGTTCTTC.

The chain carries TRBV18 and TRBJ1-2; 8 bases are a match to TRBD1. V lost 2 bases, J lost 2 bases, and 7 bases stayed unmatched. The CDR3 contains 16 residues. Germline loops: CDR1 KGHSH, CDR2 LQKENI. The CDR3 loop is CASSPRMTGDNYGYTF. CDR3 coding DNA: TGTGCCAGCTCACCAAGAATGACAGGGGACAACTATGGCTACACCTTC.

In DNA form, the CDR3 reads TGTGCCAGCAGCCCAGGTGGGACTAGCAATGAGCAGTTCTTC. Protein sequence: CASSPGGTSNEQFF. The V call is TRBV6-5, the J call TRBJ2-1, with 8 bases identical to TRBD2. This CDR3 is 14 amino acids long. Germline lookup yields CDR1 MNHEY and CDR2 SVGAGI. Unmatched junction bases numbered 7, after V lost 6 bases and J lost 6 bases.

The chain links TRBV15 to TRBJ1-5, with no clear D. This CDR3 has 18 amino acids. Looked up from germline, CDR1 is LNHNV and CDR2 is YYDKDF (reference sequence). Trimming took 0 bases from V and 0 from J, leaving 15 bases between them. CDR3 sequence: CATSRDPPSSDSNQPQHF. The CDR3, as DNA: TGTGCCACCAGCAGAGATCCCCCTAGCAGCGATAGCAATCAGCCCCAGCATTTT.

The chain is built from TRBV5-1 and TRBJ2-5; D is undetermined. The V gene's germline CDR1 is SGHRS and CDR2 YFSETQ. Trimming took off 0 bases at V and 4 bases at J, with 16 bases between the two ends. The CDR3 is 16 amino acids. The CDR3 coding sequence is TGCGCCAGCAGCTTGGTCCCGGCGACAAACCCAGAGACCCAGTACTTC. Amino acid sequence: CASSLVPATNPETQYF.

This chain uses TRBV7-2 with TRBJ2-3; maybe TRBD2 (7 bases). CDR1 is SGHTA and CDR2 is FQGNSA in the germline V gene. The CDR3 is 17 residues long. Deletions cut 4 bases from V and 1 base from J, with 18 bases between. This CDR3 is CASSSRGLGGRTDTQYF. CDR3 DNA: TGTGCCAGCAGCTCCCGGGGGCTGGGAGGGCGCACAGATACGCAGTATTTT. Using reference TRBV7-2 and TRBJ2-3 for the parts outside the CDR3, the full variable domain is GAGVSQSPSNKVTEKGKDVELRCDPISGHTALYWYRQSLGQGLEFLIYFQGNSAPDKSGLPSDRFSAERTGGSVSTLTIQRTQQEDSAVYLCASSSRGLGGRTDTQYFGPGTRLTVL.

V is TRBV5-4 and J is TRBJ2-5; TRBD2 matches at 12 bases. V shed 4 bases and J 3 bases; nucleotides not matched to a gene: 7. CDR1 and CDR2 (germline): SGHNT, YYREEE (reference sequence). This CDR3 has 16 residues. The CDR3: CASSKELAGGKETQYF. For the CDR3, the DNA is TGTGCCAGCAGCAAGGAGCTAGCGGGGGGGAAAGAGACCCAGTACTTC.

This chain joins TRBV9 and TRBJ2-1; 12 positions match TRBD2. CDR1 SGDLS and CDR2 YYNGEE come from the germline V gene. This CDR3 comprises 15 residues. V lost 6 bases and J lost 4; bases outside the gene matches: 5. CDR3 loop: CASTSGRASYNEQFF. The CDR3, as DNA: TGTGCCAGCACTAGCGGGAGGGCCTCATACAATGAGCAGTTCTTC.

This chain joins TRBV7-8 and TRBJ2-7, with D perhaps TRBD1 (6 bases). CDR3 length: 13 amino acids. Trimming cost V 1 base and J 2 bases, with 6 bases left between them. Germline V gives CDR1 SGHVS, CDR2 FQNEAQ. The CDR3 sequence is CASSLGTAYEQYF. In nucleotides, the CDR3 is TGTGCCAGCAGCTTAGGGACAGCCTACGAGCAGTACTTC. The full variable domain, in which reference TRBV7-8 and TRBJ2-7 provide the parts outside the CDR3, is GAGVSQSPRYKVAKRGQDVALRCDPISGHVSLFWYQQALGQGPEFLTYFQNEAQLDKSGLPSDRFFAERPEGSVSTLKIQRTQQEDSAVYLCASSLGTAYEQYFGPGTRLTVT.

The chain couples TRBV11-3 to TRBJ2-7; D might be TRBD2 (5 bases). This CDR3 spans 13 amino acids. V dropped 4 bases and J dropped 3 bases, with 10 bases sitting between them. CDR1 and CDR2 (germline): SGHNT, YENEEA. This CDR3 is CASSSGLNYEQYF. Written as DNA, the CDR3 is TGTGCCAGCAGCTCCGGACTGAACTACGAGCAGTACTTC.

V gene TRBV27 combines with J gene TRBJ1-2; 8 bases are shared with TRBD1. Unmatched junction bases numbered 10, after V lost 0 bases and J lost 4 bases. Germline CDR1 reads MNHEY; CDR2 reads SMNVEV (reference sequence). CDR3 length: 17 amino acids. CDR3 in DNA: TGTGCCAGCAGTTTATCGTGGCAGGGGGCTTCTTTCTATGGCTACACCTTC. This gives the protein CASSLSWQGASFYGYTF.

This chain joins TRBV9 and TRBJ2-7, with 7 bases lining up with TRBD1. Germline V gives CDR1 SGDLS, CDR2 YYNGEE. The CDR3 is made up of 17 amino acids. Trimming cost V 2 bases and J 0 bases; bases outside gene matches: 11. CDR3 sequence (DNA): TGTGCCAGCAGCGTCAGACCGGGACAGCCCAACTCCTACGAGCAGTACTTC. This sequence encodes CASSVRPGQPNSYEQYF.

The chain has TRBV7-9 and TRBJ2-2, with D tentatively TRBD1 (6 bases). The CDR3 runs 14 residues. V gave up 5 bases and J gave up 3 bases, with 10 bases separating them. Germline loops: CDR1 SEHNR, CDR2 FQNEAQ (reference sequence). The CDR3 DNA reads as TGTGCCAGCAGCCAGGACAGTTACACCGGGGAGCTGTTTTTT. Encoded protein: CASSQDSYTGELFF.

This chain connects TRBV2 to TRBJ1-5, with D unclear. The CDR3 loop spans 14 amino acids. In germline, CDR1 is SNHLY, CDR2 FYNNEI. V lost 8 bases and J lost 7, with 18 bases in between. CDR3 loop: CASRQSQSPQPQHF. The CDR3 DNA reads as TGTGCCAGCCGTCAGTCACAGTCCCCCCAGCCCCAGCATTTT.

The rearrangement uses TRBV2 and TRBJ2-1, with TRBD1 identical over 10 bases. Germline V gene lookup returns CDR1 SNHLY and CDR2 FYNNEI. With 5 bases clipped from V and 9 bases from J, the junction kept 7 bases outside the gene matches. The CDR3 is 14 amino acids. Here the CDR3 reads CASSRDRGLGEQFF. Here the CDR3 DNA reads TGTGCCAGCAGTCGAGACAGGGGGCTCGGTGAGCAGTTCTTC.

V usage is TRBV12-5 and J usage is TRBJ2-1, with unresolved D. The CDR3 contains 16 residues. V gave up 3 bases and J gave up 4 bases, with 16 bases separating them. Germline assignment: CDR1 LGHNT and CDR2 FRNRAP. CDR3 sequence (DNA): TGTGCTAGTGGTTTTTCCCCCAGAGGCCGTTACAATGAGCAGTTCTTC. Translated, it gives CASGFSPRGRYNEQFF.

This chain links TRBV4-1 with TRBJ2-7; 9 nucleotides match TRBD1. CDR3 length: 14 residues. The V gene end was trimmed by 6 bases and the J gene end by 5 bases; junction bases not matched to a gene: 8. The germline V gene has CDR1 MGHRA and CDR2 YSYEKL. CDR3 DNA: TGCGCCAGCAGTTATAGACAGGGGGACGACGAGCAGTACTTC. It translates to CASSYRQGDDEQYF.